This TCR beta chain was found in a study of PD-1 blockade in classical Hodgkin lymphoma. All patients experienced relapse after autologous stem cell transplantation, and brentuximab vedotin exposure was variable. Trimming stripped 2 bases from V and 3 bases from J, with 11 bases between. The CDR3 runs 14 residues. From germline, CDR1 is MNHEY and CDR2 SVGAGI. Clones were sequenced by immunoSEQ multiplex PCR, and TCRdb holds only the in-frame ones, with some missing. Among about 14,000 clones listed, more than 75% were seen once. This clone rates as large (0.1 to 1%). J is TRBJ2-7 and V is TRBV6-5, with D uncertain. This sequence was found in a human donor with classical Hodgkin lymphoma. The specimen was peripheral blood mononuclear cells (PBMCs), collected at baseline. In DNA, the CDR3 is TGTGCCAGCAGTTACCGGCGGAGTGGCTACGAGCAGTACTTC. Amino acid sequence: CASSYRRSGYEQYF.